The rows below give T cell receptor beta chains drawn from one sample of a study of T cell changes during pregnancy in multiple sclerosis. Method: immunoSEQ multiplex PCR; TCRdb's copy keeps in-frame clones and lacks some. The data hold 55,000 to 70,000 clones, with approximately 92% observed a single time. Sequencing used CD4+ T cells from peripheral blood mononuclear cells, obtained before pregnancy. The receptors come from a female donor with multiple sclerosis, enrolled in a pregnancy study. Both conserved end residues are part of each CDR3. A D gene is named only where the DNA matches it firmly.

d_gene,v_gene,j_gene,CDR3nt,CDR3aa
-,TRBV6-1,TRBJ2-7,TGTGCCAGCAGTGAAGGCAGGGCCTACGAGCAGTACTTC,CASSEGRAYEQYF
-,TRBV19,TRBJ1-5,TGTGCCAGTAATAACCCGCGGGGGGGCGCCTATAGCAATCAGCCCCAGCATTTT,CASNNPRGGAYSNQPQHF
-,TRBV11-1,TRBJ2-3,TGTGCCAGCAGCCCGAGAGGTCTTAGCGGCACAGATACGCAGTATTTT,CASSPRGLSGTDTQYF
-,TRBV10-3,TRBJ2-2,TGTGCCATCAAGGGCAGGGACACCGGGGAGCTGTTTTTT,CAIKGRDTGELFF
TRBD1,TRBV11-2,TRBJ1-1,TGTGCCAGCAGCCCCCGGGACAGGGCTGAAGCTTTCTTT,CASSPRDRAEAFF
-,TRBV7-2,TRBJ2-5,TGTGCCAGCAGCTTAGCGCCAGCGGTGGGACAAGAGACCCAGTACTTC,CASSLAPAVGQETQYF
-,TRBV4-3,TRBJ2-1,TGCGCCAGCAGCCATAACCTAGGGGATGAGCAGTTCTTC,CASSHNLGDEQFF
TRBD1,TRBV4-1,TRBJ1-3,TGCGCCAGCAGCCAAGAGCGGGACAGGGCGAACTCTGGAAACACCATATATTTT,CASSQERDRANSGNTIYF
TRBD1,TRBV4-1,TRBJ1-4,TGCGCCAGCAGCCAAACAGGGGTAGGGTACGAAAAACTGTTTTTT,CASSQTGVGYEKLFF
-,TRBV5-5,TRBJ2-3,TGTGCCAGCAGCATAGGGGGAGATACGCAGTATTTT,CASSIGGDTQYF
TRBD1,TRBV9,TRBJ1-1,TGTGCCAGCAGCGTAGTTTCGGCGACAGGGGGACTAAACACTGAAGCTTTCTTT,CASSVVSATGGLNTEAFF
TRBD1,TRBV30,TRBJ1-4,TGTGCCTGCGGAGTTACAGGGGTTGAAAAACTGTTTTTT,CACGVTGVEKLFF
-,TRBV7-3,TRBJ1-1,TGTGCCAGCAGATTAAACAGGGAATCTGAAGCTTTCTTT,CASRLNRESEAFF
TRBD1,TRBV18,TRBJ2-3,TGTGCCAGCTCACCAGACAGGGTTGGTCTCACAGATACGCAGTATTTT,CASSPDRVGLTDTQYF
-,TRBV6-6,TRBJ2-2,TGTGCCAGCAGTTACGCGGAGATGAACACCGGGGAGCTGTTTTTT,CASSYAEMNTGELFF
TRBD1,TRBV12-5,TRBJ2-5,TGTGCTAGTGGCAGGACAGGGAGGAGCCAAGAGACCCAGTACTTC,CASGRTGRSQETQYF
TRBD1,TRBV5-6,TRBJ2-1,TGTGCCAGCAGCTTCTACAGGGGTTCCTACAATGAGCAGTTCTTC,CASSFYRGSYNEQFF
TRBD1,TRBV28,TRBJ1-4,TGTGCCAGCAGCCACCGACGGACAGGGGTTTCTAATGAAAAACTGTTTTTT,CASSHRRTGVSNEKLFF